A selection of T cell receptor beta chains follows, all from one sample in a study of shared clonotypes between healthy human individuals. TCRdb's table, derived via immunoSEQ multiplex PCR, lists solely in-frame clones and lacks some. Altogether about 1.5 million clones are present, 98% being singletons, with the ten largest covering roughly 0.42%. Input material: naive CD4+ T cells sorted from blood. Source of these receptors: a young man in good health. CDR3s include the opening cysteine and the closing phenylalanine or tryptophan. The order of the fields is D gene, J gene, V gene, clone size, CDR3 protein, CDR3 DNA. D genes are given only for firm matches. Only some rows state a clone size, as once, few, many or a class for expanded clones.

- | TRBJ2-2 | TRBV28 | - | CVTDGASNTGELFF | TGTGTGACAGATGGGGCCTCGAACACCGGGGAGCTGTTTTTT
- | TRBJ1-1 | TRBV19 | - | CASSIGTRTSTEAFF | TGTGCCAGTAGTATTGGGACTAGGACGTCCACTGAAGCTTTCTTT
- | TRBJ2-7 | TRBV6-1 | - | CASTHGTGAGEQYF | TGTGCCAGCACCCACGGTACGGGGGCGGGCGAGCAGTACTTC
- | TRBJ2-5 | TRBV11-2 | - | CASSPERETQYF | TGTGCCAGCAGCCCAGAGCGGGAGACCCAGTACTTC
- | TRBJ2-7 | TRBV28 | - | CASGPWGEEYEQYF | TGTGCCAGTGGGCCTTGGGGGGAAGAGTACGAGCAGTACTTC
TRBD1 | TRBJ2-7 | TRBV28 | - | CASQSLRQGYSSEQYF | TGTGCCAGTCAATCACTAAGACAGGGTTATTCTAGTGAGCAGTACTTC
- | TRBJ2-7 | TRBV29-1 | - | CSVSGSYEQYF | TGCAGCGTTAGTGGGTCCTACGAGCAGTACTTC
TRBD1 | TRBJ1-2 | TRBV30 | - | CAWGGQANYGYTF | TGTGCCTGGGGTGGACAGGCTAACTATGGCTACACCTTC
- | TRBJ2-1 | TRBV18 | - | CASSLSNEQFF | TGTGCCAGCTCCCTCTCCAATGAGCAGTTCTTC
- | TRBJ1-1 | TRBV30 | - | CARTFLTEAFF | TGTGCCCGGACTTTCTTGACTGAAGCTTTCTTT
- | TRBJ1-5 | TRBV7-3 | - | CASSLTKWGLSNQPQHF | TGTGCCAGCAGCCTCACCAAGTGGGGGCTGAGCAATCAGCCCCAGCATTTT
TRBD1 | TRBJ1-2 | TRBV7-9 | once | CASSLAMTGTPYGYTF | TGTGCCAGCAGCTTAGCTATGACAGGGACTCCCTATGGCTACACCTTC
TRBD1 | TRBJ2-5 | TRBV11-2 | - | CASRRPGGAGTQYF | TGTGCCAGCAGACGACCAGGGGGCGCCGGGACCCAGTACTTC
- | TRBJ1-4 | TRBV19 | - | CASSITKKLFF | TGTGCCAGTAGTATTACAAAGAAACTGTTTTTT
- | TRBJ2-1 | TRBV5-4 | - | CASSLMGTRNEQFF | TGTGCCAGCAGCTTGATGGGGACCCGCAATGAGCAGTTCTTC
- | TRBJ2-3 | TRBV7-2 | - | CATSSTDTQYF | TGTGCCACGTCTAGCACAGATACGCAGTATTTT
TRBD1 | TRBJ1-2 | TRBV15 | - | CATSRDLRDRAGYTF | TGTGCCACCAGCAGAGACCTCCGGGACAGGGCTGGCTACACCTTC
- | TRBJ1-1 | TRBV18 | - | CASSPPGQRNTEAFF | TGTGCCAGCTCACCTCCGGGACAAAGGAACACTGAAGCTTTCTTT
- | TRBJ2-7 | TRBV10-1 | - | CASSDRQGHPNEQYF | TGCGCCAGCAGTGATAGGCAGGGGCACCCTAACGAGCAGTACTTC
- | TRBJ1-1 | TRBV5-6 | - | CASSPGVGRWKAFF | TGTGCCAGCAGCCCCGGGGTCGGCAGGTGGAAAGCTTTCTTT
TRBD1 | TRBJ2-5 | TRBV2 | - | CANELDRGTPGTQYF | TGTGCCAATGAGCTGGACAGGGGGACCCCCGGGACCCAGTACTTC
- | TRBJ2-7 | TRBV5-1 | - | CASSLLDGSGHEQYF | TGCGCCAGCAGCTTGTTGGACGGGTCCGGCCACGAGCAGTACTTC
TRBD2 | TRBJ2-1 | TRBV6-5 | - | CASSRGLAGANEQFF | TGTGCCAGCAGCCGAGGACTAGCGGGGGCCAATGAGCAGTTCTTC
TRBD1 | TRBJ2-1 | TRBV4-3 | - | CASSPGQGGSEQFF | TGCGCCAGCAGCCCCGGACAGGGGGGGAGTGAGCAGTTCTTC
- | TRBJ1-5 | TRBV4-1 | - | CASSQDGRLRNQPQHF | TGCGCCAGCAGCCAAGATGGCAGGTTACGCAATCAGCCCCAGCATTTT
- | TRBJ2-2 | TRBV7-2 | - | CASSSVVGAATGELFF | TGTGCCAGCAGCTCCGTTGTAGGGGCCGCCACCGGGGAGCTGTTTTTT
- | TRBJ1-4 | TRBV6-5 | - | CASSPNRINEKLFF | TGTGCCAGCAGCCCGAACAGGATCAACGAAAAACTGTTTTTT
- | TRBJ1-2 | TRBV27 | - | CASSLRRVVTGGYTF | TGTGCCAGCAGTTTAAGAAGGGTAGTAACGGGGGGCTACACCTTC
- | TRBJ2-3 | TRBV5-4 | - | CASSPTGLSTDTQYF | TGTGCCAGCAGCCCTACGGGGTTGAGCACAGATACGCAGTATTTT
TRBD2 | TRBJ2-7 | TRBV10-3 | - | CAISMREGRNEQYF | TGTGCCATCAGCATGAGGGAGGGGAGGAACGAGCAGTACTTC
- | TRBJ1-4 | TRBV7-9 | once | CASSRDVWRTTNEKLFF | TGTGCCAGCAGCAGGGACGTTTGGCGAACAACTAATGAAAAACTGTTTTTT
TRBD2 | TRBJ2-7 | TRBV11-2 | - | CASSFSPSGKELEQYF | TGTGCCAGCAGCTTCAGCCCGAGCGGGAAGGAGCTCGAGCAGTACTTC
- | TRBJ2-1 | TRBV5-4 | - | CASRKDSSYNEQFF | TGTGCCAGCCGGAAAGACAGCTCCTACAATGAGCAGTTCTTC